Described below is a single TCR beta chain sequence and its context. Antigen: not known. The CDR3 runs to 16 residues. Germline values: CDR1 SGHRS, CDR2 YFSETQ. V was clipped by 4 bases and J by 3 bases, with 20 bases between them. This specimen belongs to a study of response to subunit inactivated influenza vaccine. TCRdb passed the RT-PCR reads through MiXCR, listing each CDR3 protein once. Here the sample spans about 500,000 distinct CDR3 sequences, approximately 17% being singletons. Study-wide findings and caveats: That few new T cells are recruited by each seasonal influenza vaccination was the authors' suggestion.

This specimen was CD4+ T cells sorted from PBMCs, taken around 25 months after vaccination. The TCR comes from a man in his fifties or sixties who received an inactivated influenza vaccine. The chain recombines TRBV5-1 with TRBJ2-7; tentatively, D is TRBD1 (5 bases). The CDR3 here is CASSPHFGRASYEQYF. The CDR3, as DNA: TGCGCCAGCAGCCCCCACTTCGGCAGGGCTAGCTACGAGCAGTACTTC.